This T cell receptor beta chain is drawn from a study of long-term antiretroviral therapy in people with HIV. The study's findings and limits: Information on adherence to ART, viral resistance or therapy changes was unavailable. With ART, diversity went up but was still lower than in transplant donor controls.

Germline-derived CDR1 and CDR2 are SGHNT and YYREEE (reference sequence). The CDR3 covers 13 residues. V gave up 4 bases and J gave up 4 bases, with 9 bases separating them. Concerning this clone itself: No antigen is known for it.

There were no participants with HIV treated outside the United States. The cryopreserved samples used held about 0.85-11 million PBMC prior to extraction of DNA. Version v3.0 of the immunoSEQ assay ran at survey level. Assay: immunoSEQ multiplex PCR; the TCRdb copy retains only in-frame clones and omits some. The data show about 28,000 clones, roughly 95% seen once. The receptor comes from a man under 40 with HIV. The rearrangement uses TRBV5-4 and TRBJ2-1; D is undetermined. The source material was unsorted PBMCs, sampled roughly 6.3 years after starting antiretroviral therapy. In DNA, the CDR3 is TGTGCCAGCAGCCCTGACCAGTACAATGAGCAGTTCTTC. This translates into CASSPDQYNEQFF. The whole variable domain, remainder taken from reference TRBV5-4 and TRBJ2-1, is ETGVTQSPTHLIKTRGQQVTLRCSSQSGHNTVSWYQQALGQGPQFIFQYYREEENGRGNFPPRFSGLQFPNYSSELNVNALELDDSALYLCASSPDQYNEQFFGPGTRLTVL.